What follows describes a single T cell receptor (beta chain). Antigen unknown. The data are from a study of radiotherapy plus CTLA-4 blockade in lung cancer. Study results and limitations: An expansion of tumor-derived TCR clones occurred in blood after radiotherapy plus ipilimumab.

Ipilimumab CTLA-4 blockade and focal radiation were given to patients with chemo-refractory metastatic non-small-cell lung cancer. The ends were cut back, 1 base at V and 9 bases at J, with 16 bases in the middle. The germline gives CDR1 SNHLY, CDR2 FYNNEI. The length of the CDR3 is 15 residues. This table comes from immunoSEQ multiplex PCR, and its TCRdb copy is limited to in-frame clones, with some not included. This table has around 38,000 clones, about 86% appearing once. Here the sequenced sample was peripheral blood, taken from a patient treated with radiotherapy plus ipilimumab. The rearrangement links TRBV2 to TRBJ1-5, with a tentative D call TRBD1 (5 bases). This clonotype was obtained from a human donor with non-small cell lung cancer whose response to radiotherapy plus ipilimumab could not be evaluated. The CDR3 here is CASSEEKGPVGPQHF. For the CDR3, the DNA is TGTGCCAGCAGTGAAGAAAAGGGGCCTGTGGGGCCCCAGCATTTT.